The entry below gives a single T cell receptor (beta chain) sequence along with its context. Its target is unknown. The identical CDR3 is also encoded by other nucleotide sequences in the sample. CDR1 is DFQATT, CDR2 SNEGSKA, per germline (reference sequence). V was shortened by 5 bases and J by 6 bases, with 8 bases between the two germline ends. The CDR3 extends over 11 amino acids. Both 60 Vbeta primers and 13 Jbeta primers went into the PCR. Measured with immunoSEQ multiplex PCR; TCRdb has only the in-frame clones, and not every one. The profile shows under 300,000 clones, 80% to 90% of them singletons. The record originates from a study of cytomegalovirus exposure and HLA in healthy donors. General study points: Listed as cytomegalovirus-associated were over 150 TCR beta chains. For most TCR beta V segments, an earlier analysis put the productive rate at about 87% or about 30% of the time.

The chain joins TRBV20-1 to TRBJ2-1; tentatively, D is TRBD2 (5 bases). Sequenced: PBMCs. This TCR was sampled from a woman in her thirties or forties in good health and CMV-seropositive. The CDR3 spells CSASSPNEQFF. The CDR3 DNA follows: TGCAGTGCTTCTAGCCCCAATGAGCAGTTCTTC.